The following is a T cell receptor beta chain sequence with its context. The sample originates from a study of cytomegalovirus exposure and HLA in healthy donors. Vbeta (60) and Jbeta (13) primers were used in the PCR. Method: immunoSEQ multiplex PCR; TCRdb's copy keeps in-frame clones and lacks some. Among tens of thousands of clones, about four fifths were seen once, and the ten largest hold just over 50%. V gave up 0 bases and J gave up 4 bases; unmatched junction bases: 2. CDR3 size: 16 residues. CDR1 and CDR2 (germline): MNHNY, SVGAGI (reference sequence). This chain joins TRBV6-6 and TRBJ2-6; TRBD1 matches 8 bases. The material sequenced was PBMCs. This TCR was sampled from a man in his fifties in good health and CMV-seropositive. CDR3 residues: CASSYSRGPGANVLTF. In DNA, the CDR3 is TGTGCCAGCAGTTACTCCAGGGGGCCAGGGGCCAACGTCCTGACTTTC.